These T cell receptor beta chains were read from a single sample in a study of control samples from healthy donors and cancer patients. The protocol was immunoSEQ multiplex PCR, while the TCRdb copy is restricted to in-frame clones and leaves out a portion. This table has 160,000 or so clones, about 94% appearing once. Sequenced sample: blood. The receptors come from a man aged 45-60 years in good health. CDR3s include the opening cysteine and the closing phenylalanine or tryptophan. A D gene is named only where the DNA matches it firmly. The size entry is marked missing in some rows and otherwise reads once, few, many or a size class.

V: TRBV6-1
D: NA
size: once
J: TRBJ1-2
DNA: TGTGCCAGCAGTGAAGCGCTATGGCAGGCTAAATACTATGGCTACACCTTC
CDR3: CASSEALWQAKYYGYTF

V: TRBV23-1
D: TRBD2
size: NA
J: TRBJ2-7
DNA: TGCGCCAGCAGTCAATTTTCCCAAGCGGGAGCCCCTCTTCACGAGCAGTACTTC
CDR3: CASSQFSQAGAPLHEQYF

V: TRBV7-9
D: NA
size: NA
J: TRBJ1-1
DNA: TGTGCCAGCACCATGGGGGGGGCCGGCACTGAAGCTTTCTTT
CDR3: CASTMGGAGTEAFF

V: TRBV7-9
D: TRBD2
size: NA
J: TRBJ2-3
DNA: TGTGCCAGCAGCTTGACTAGCGGGATTCGAGATACGCAGTATTTT
CDR3: CASSLTSGIRDTQYF

V: TRBV3-1/TRBV3-2
D: NA
size: NA
J: TRBJ2-7
DNA: TGTGCCAGCAGCCTCGTTGACAACGGGGGTGAGCAGTACTTC
CDR3: CASSLVDNGGEQYF

V: TRBV15
D: NA
size: few
J: TRBJ1-2
DNA: TGTGCCACCAGCAGAGAGCCTTGGGGGGGCTACACCTTC
CDR3: CATSREPWGGYTF

V: TRBV2
D: NA
size: NA
J: TRBJ2-7
DNA: TGTGCCAGCAAGAGAGACATAAAGGGCGACGAGCAGTACTTC
CDR3: CASKRDIKGDEQYF

V: TRBV5-1
D: TRBD1
size: NA
J: TRBJ1-6
DNA: TGCGCCAGCAGCTTGGCTGACAGGGGATCACCCCTCCACTTT
CDR3: CASSLADRGSPLHF

V: TRBV5-5
D: TRBD1
size: NA
J: TRBJ2-1
DNA: TGTGCCAGCACCACGGGACAGGGGGCTAGCAATGAGCAGTTCTTC
CDR3: CASTTGQGASNEQFF

V: TRBV19
D: TRBD1
size: NA
J: TRBJ1-1
DNA: TGTGCCAGTAGTCCTCGACAGGGGGTGCGGGCTTTCTTT
CDR3: CASSPRQGVRAFF

V: TRBV4-2
D: NA
size: NA
J: TRBJ1-6
DNA: TGTGCCAGCAGCCAAGGACGGATGAGCTCCTATAATTCACCCCTCCACTTT
CDR3: CASSQGRMSSYNSPLHF

V: TRBV28
D: TRBD1
size: NA
J: TRBJ1-1
DNA: TGTGCCAGCACTGGACAGGGGGCAAGCACTGAAGCTTTCTTT
CDR3: CASTGQGASTEAFF

V: TRBV5-4
D: NA
size: NA
J: TRBJ2-7
DNA: TGTGCCAGCAGCTGGGGCCCGGGAGCCTACGAGCAGTACTTC
CDR3: CASSWGPGAYEQYF

V: TRBV5-1
D: NA
size: once
J: TRBJ2-7
DNA: TGCGCCAGCAGCTCTCTACTCTCCTACGAGCAGTACTTC
CDR3: CASSSLLSYEQYF

V: TRBV5-1
D: NA
size: NA
J: TRBJ1-6
DNA: TGCGCCAGCAGCTTTGGGACCGAGGGAAATTCACCCCTCCACTTT
CDR3: CASSFGTEGNSPLHF

V: TRBV5-1
D: TRBD2
size: NA
J: TRBJ2-2
DNA: TGCGCCAGCAGCCCGGGACTAGGTGTCGGGGAGCTGTTTTTT
CDR3: CASSPGLGVGELFF

V: TRBV30
D: TRBD1
size: NA
J: TRBJ2-7
DNA: TGTGCCTTACAGGGACAGGGGATGTACGAGCAGTACTTC
CDR3: CALQGQGMYEQYF

V: TRBV28
D: NA
size: NA
J: TRBJ2-7
DNA: TGTGCCAGCAGTTCTACCCCCTACGAGCAGTACTTC
CDR3: CASSSTPYEQYF

V: TRBV15
D: NA
size: once
J: TRBJ2-3
DNA: TGTGCCACCAGCAGAGACCGCGCTGGAGCAGATACGCAGTATTTT
CDR3: CATSRDRAGADTQYF

V: TRBV6-5
D: NA
size: once
J: TRBJ1-5
DNA: TGTGCCAGCAGTTACTTGGGGACCAATCAGCCCCAGCATTTT
CDR3: CASSYLGTNQPQHF

V: TRBV29-1
D: NA
size: NA
J: TRBJ2-5
DNA: TGCAGCGCCGGAAGGGCCTCTCAAGAGACCCAGTACTTC
CDR3: CSAGRASQETQYF

V: TRBV6-5
D: TRBD2
size: NA
J: TRBJ2-1
DNA: TGTGCCAGCAGAATAGCTAGCGGACGATACAATGAGCAGTTCTTC
CDR3: CASRIASGRYNEQFF

V: TRBV4-2
D: TRBD1
size: NA
J: TRBJ1-2
DNA: TGTGCCAGCAGCCAAGTACAGACAGGGGACGGCTACACCTTC
CDR3: CASSQVQTGDGYTF

V: TRBV3-1/TRBV3-2
D: TRBD1
size: NA
J: TRBJ1-6
DNA: TGTGCCAGCAGTCGGAGAACAGGGGTCTGGGATTCACCCCTCCACTTT
CDR3: CASSRRTGVWDSPLHF

V: TRBV6-4
D: NA
size: NA
J: TRBJ2-6
DNA: TGTGCCAGCAGTGAGCAAGGGCTTGGGGCCAACGTCCTGACTTTC
CDR3: CASSEQGLGANVLTF

V: TRBV24-1
D: NA
size: NA
J: TRBJ1-5
DNA: TGTGCCACCGGTCAGGGGAATCAGCCCCAGCATTTT
CDR3: CATGQGNQPQHF

V: TRBV19
D: NA
size: NA
J: TRBJ2-3
DNA: TGTGCCAGTAGTGCCAATTTTATAGCGAGCACAGATACGCAGTATTTT
CDR3: CASSANFIASTDTQYF

V: TRBV28
D: NA
size: NA
J: TRBJ1-6
DNA: TGTGCCAGCAGTTTAGCTGCTAGGTCACCCCTCCACTTT
CDR3: CASSLAARSPLHF

V: TRBV2
D: TRBD1
size: NA
J: TRBJ1-1
DNA: TGTGCCAGCAAAACCCCCCCAGGGGGCACTGAAGCTTTCTTT
CDR3: CASKTPPGGTEAFF